Below are 27 T cell receptor beta chains sequenced from a single sample in a study of Graves' ophthalmopathy and Graves' hyperthyroidism. Amplification targeted the TCR beta CDR3 regions, with RNA transcripts as the source material. Second-round multiplex PCR followed a first-round RT-PCR using HTBI primers. TCRdb reprocessed the multiplex PCR reads with MiXCR, giving one entry per CDR3 protein. The sample lists about 740,000 distinct CDR3 sequences, 35% to 50% occurring once. Sequenced material: peripheral blood. The receptors derive from an adult man with Graves' ophthalmopathy.

This chain links TRBV4-1 with TRBJ2-5, with D possibly being TRBD1 (6 bases). Per the germline V gene, CDR1 is MGHRA and CDR2 is YSYEKL. The CDR3 length is 16 residues. Trimming removed 8 bases from V and 1 base from J, with 20 bases in between. DNA for the CDR3: TGCGCCAGCCGACGGTTCTCGGAGACAGGCCAAGAGACCCAGTACTTC. This gives the protein CASRRFSETGQETQYF.

V is TRBV12-3 or TRBV12-4 and J is TRBJ1-1; D is unresolved. The CDR3 runs to 9 residues. The CDR3 bases are TGTCTAGGGTGCACTGAAGCTTTCTTT. This encodes CLGCTEAFF.

The CDR3: CASSLWPGEPQHF. CDR3 in DNA: TGTGCCAGCAGTTTATGGCCAGGGGAGCCCCAGCATTTT. This sequence joins TRBV27 and TRBJ1-5, with TRBD1 as a possible D gene (6 bases). CDR1 and CDR2 from the germline V gene are MNHEY and SMNVEV (reference sequence). Trimming stripped 1 base from V and 8 bases from J, with 9 bases between. The length of the CDR3 is 13 residues.

The rearrangement joins TRBV2 to TRBJ1-2, with TRBD1 matching 12 bases. Trimming cost V 7 bases and J 2 bases; bases outside gene matches: 5. The CDR3 length is 15 residues. Germline assignment: CDR1 SNHLY and CDR2 FYNNEI. CDR3 residues: CASTGTGGKNYGYTF. CDR3 DNA: TGTGCCAGCACCGGGACAGGGGGCAAGAACTATGGCTACACCTTC. The variable domain in full, with the rest retrieved from reference TRBV2 and TRBJ1-2, is EPEVTQTPSHQVTQMGQEVILRCVPISNHLYFYWYRQILGQKVEFLVSFYNNEISEKSEIFDDQFSVERPDGSNFTLKIRSTKLEDSAMYFCASTGTGGKNYGYTFGSGTRLTVV.

This clonotype appeared many times. The chain links TRBV2 to TRBJ1-6, with TRBD1 as a possible D gene (5 bases). Germline-derived CDR1 and CDR2 are SNHLY and FYNNEI. V was shortened by 9 bases and J by 6 bases, with 15 bases between the two germline ends. The CDR3 has 14 residues. CDR3 sequence reads: CASETGTPNSPLHF. The CDR3 DNA reads TGTGCCAGTGAGACCGGGACGCCTAATTCACCCCTCCACTTT. The full variable domain, completed using reference TRBV2 and TRBJ1-6, is EPEVTQTPSHQVTQMGQEVILRCVPISNHLYFYWYRQILGQKVEFLVSFYNNEISEKSEIFDDQFSVERPDGSNFTLKIRSTKLEDSAMYFCASETGTPNSPLHFGNGTRLTVT.

The chain combines TRBV7-9 with TRBJ1-1; 9 bases match TRBD1. CDR3 size: 16 residues. V lost 8 bases, J lost 2 bases, and 12 bases stayed unmatched. The germline gives CDR1 SEHNR, CDR2 FQNEAQ (reference sequence). The CDR3 region is CASGGLDRGKNTEAFF. The CDR3 DNA sequence: TGTGCCAGCGGGGGCCTCGACAGGGGGAAAAACACTGAAGCTTTCTTT.

The chain couples TRBV7-6 to TRBJ1-4; D perhaps matches TRBD1 (5 bases). Between the trimmed V and J ends, which lost 4 bases and 3 bases, there was a span of 12 bases. Looked up from germline, CDR1 is SGHVS and CDR2 is FNYEAQ. The CDR3 totals 15 residues. In nucleotides, the CDR3 is TGTGCCAGCAGCTCGTACGGGGGATCTAATGAAAAACTGTTTTTT. Protein sequence: CASSSYGGSNEKLFF.

This clonotype was picked up a small number of times. This sequence joins TRBV7-9 and TRBJ1-6; D remains ambiguous. CDR1 SEHNR and CDR2 FQNEAQ come from the germline V gene (reference sequence). Between the trimmed V and J ends, which lost 8 bases and 7 bases, there was a span of 12 bases. The CDR3 spans 13 residues. CDR3 nucleotides: TGTGCCAGCTCATTTTCGGAGAATTCACCCCTCCACTTT. Protein: CASSFSENSPLHF.

This clonotype was counted a few times. The chain is built from TRBV14 and TRBJ1-4; no clear D. The CDR3 length is 14 residues. Between the trimmed V and J ends, which lost 3 bases and 8 bases, there was a span of 13 bases. The germline CDR1 and CDR2 sequences are SGHDN and FVKESK. CDR3 amino acids: CASSQALMREKLFF. CDR3 DNA sequence: TGTGCCAGCAGCCAGGCTCTAATGCGGGAAAAACTGTTTTTT.

In DNA form, the CDR3 reads TGTGCCAGTAGTATTACCGGGACAGGGGGCACCTTC. Translating it yields CASSITGTGGTF. This chain joins TRBV19 and TRBJ1-2, with TRBD1 matching 11 bases. The CDR3 is 12 amino acids. V trimming: 3 bases; J trimming: 13 bases; junction bases outside the gene matches: 4. CDR1 and CDR2 from the germline V gene are LNHDA and SQIVND (reference sequence).

This clonotype was seen many times. The genes are TRBV12-3 or TRBV12-4 and TRBJ1-1; 9 bases are a match to TRBD1. CDR3 size: 14 residues. The ends lost 6 bases at V and 1 base at J; junction bases unmatched: 3. CDR3 protein: CASRPGQGNTEAFF. DNA of the CDR3: TGTGCCAGCAGGCCGGGACAGGGGAACACTGAAGCTTTCTTT.

This clonotype was found many times. The chain has TRBV20-1 and TRBJ2-7, with TRBD1 matching 8 bases. J was trimmed by 3 bases and V by 3 bases; bases with no gene match: 7. CDR1 and CDR2 (germline): DFQATT, SNEGSKA (reference sequence). The CDR3 has 14 residues. The CDR3 DNA sequence: TGCAGTGCTAGCTCCGGGACAGGCTTCTACGAGCAGTACTTC. Encoded protein: CSASSGTGFYEQYF.

CDR3: CASSPDRGRDTQYF. The CDR3 DNA is TGTGCCAGCAGCCCCGACAGGGGCCGGGATACGCAGTATTTT. This sequence joins TRBV7-9 and TRBJ2-3, with TRBD1 identical over 8 bases. Germline CDR1 SEHNR, CDR2 FQNEAQ (reference sequence). V gave up 5 bases and J gave up 6 bases; unmatched junction bases: 7. The CDR3 consists of 14 residues.

The chain couples TRBV2 to TRBJ1-1, with TRBD1 as a possible D gene (6 bases). The CDR3 consists of 16 residues. Trimming took 5 bases from V and 3 from J, leaving 19 bases between them. CDR1 and CDR2 from the germline V gene are SNHLY and FYNNEI. The CDR3 DNA sequence: TGTGCCAGCAGTTTCCGGGACACGGGAAGGTACACTGAAGCTTTCTTT. This sequence encodes CASSFRDTGRYTEAFF.

This chain links TRBV5-5 with TRBJ1-2; 10 positions match TRBD1. V trimming: 3 bases; J trimming: 5 bases; junction bases outside the gene matches: 10. Per the germline V gene, CDR1 is SGHKS and CDR2 is YYEKEE (reference sequence). The CDR3 has 16 amino acids. In nucleotides, the CDR3 is TGTGCCAGCAGCTCAGAAACGCGACAGGGGGCTTATGGCTACACCTTC. Protein: CASSSETRQGAYGYTF.

This clonotype turned up a few times. This rearrangement joins TRBV9 to TRBJ1-1; the D gene is possibly TRBD1 (5 bases). V was clipped by 4 bases and J by 4 bases, with 29 bases between them. CDR1 is SGDLS, CDR2 YYNGEE, per germline. The CDR3 has 19 amino acids. The CDR3 sequence: CASSLPPVFGGGKGTEAFF. As DNA, the CDR3 is TGTGCCAGCAGCTTACCCCCAGTGTTCGGGGGAGGCAAGGGCACTGAAGCTTTCTTT.

Remarks on this clonotype: A much larger clonotype is one base distant, so this may be a read error. This chain uses TRBV27 with TRBJ2-7, with D possibly matching TRBD1 (6 bases). This CDR3 has 13 amino acids. V was clipped by 10 bases and J by 0 bases, with 13 bases between them. The germline V gene encodes CDR1 MNHEY and CDR2 SMNVEV (reference sequence). The CDR3 DNA is TGTGCCATCCGCGGACAGAGCTCCTACGAGCAGTACTTC. As protein: CAIRGQSSYEQYF.

The chain joins TRBV20-1 to TRBJ1-2; 10 bases agree with TRBD1. This CDR3 is 13 amino acids long. The germline CDR1 and CDR2 sequences are DFQATT and SNEGSKA (reference sequence). V trimming: 6 bases; J trimming: 8 bases; junction bases outside the gene matches: 9. CDR3 sequence: CSARRQGAGGYTF. In nucleotides, the CDR3 is TGCAGTGCCCGCCGACAGGGGGCGGGGGGCTACACCTTC.

The table lists this clonotype with a count of one. The rearrangement uses TRBV25-1 and TRBJ2-2; 7 bases are shared with TRBD1. Germline loops: CDR1 MGHDK, CDR2 SYGVNS. V dropped 6 bases and J dropped 2; count of bases not matched to a gene: 9. The CDR3 is 16 residues long. The CDR3 region has the DNA TGTGCCAGCAGCCATAGACAGGGAACAAACACCGGGGAGCTGTTTTTT. It translates to CASSHRQGTNTGELFF.

V and J are TRBV25-1 and TRBJ2-2; 9 positions agree with TRBD2. V gave up 6 bases and J gave up 2 bases; unmatched junction bases: 10. Looked up from germline, CDR1 is MGHDK and CDR2 is SYGVNS. The CDR3 extends over 17 amino acids. The CDR3 sequence is CASSFQREVVNTGELFF. Here the CDR3 DNA reads TGTGCCAGCAGCTTCCAGCGGGAGGTGGTAAACACCGGGGAGCTGTTTTTT. Full variable domain (outside the CDR3, taken from reference TRBV25-1 and TRBJ2-2): EADIYQTPRYLVIGTGKKITLECSQTMGHDKMYWYQQDPGMELHLIHYSYGVNSTEKGDLSSESTVSRIRTEHFPLTLESARPSHTSQYLCASSFQREVVNTGELFFGEGSRLTVL.

This chain joins TRBV7-6 and TRBJ2-7; 11 bases map to TRBD1. The V gene's germline CDR1 is SGHVS and CDR2 FNYEAQ. V lost 3 bases, J lost 4 bases, and 5 bases stayed unmatched. The CDR3 contains 15 residues. In DNA, the CDR3 is TGTGCCAGCAGCTTTCGGACAGGGGGCTTGTACGAGCAGTACTTC. This sequence encodes CASSFRTGGLYEQYF.

The sample holds one count of this clonotype. Germline is not matched at one junction end, which may reflect a read error. This CDR3 reads CASSYSWGGKQPQHF. For the CDR3, the DNA is TGTGCCAGCAGTTACTCGTGGGGGGGTAAGCAGCCCCAGCATTTT. This sequence joins TRBV24-1 and TRBJ1-5; D might be TRBD1 (5 bases). CDR1 is KGHDR and CDR2 is SFDVKD in the germline V gene. This CDR3 contains 15 residues.

This clonotype was recorded a few times. The rearrangement uses TRBV7-9 and TRBJ2-7; 7 nucleotides match TRBD1. This CDR3 spans 15 amino acids. The germline V gene has CDR1 SEHNR and CDR2 FQNEAQ (reference sequence). V shed 4 bases and J 5 bases; nucleotides not matched to a gene: 11. In nucleotides, the CDR3 is TGTGCCAGCAGCTCCCGCCCGACAGGGTTCCACGAGCAGTACTTC. It translates to CASSSRPTGFHEQYF.

The chain combines TRBV28 with TRBJ1-1; D uncertain. This CDR3 comprises 13 residues. Trimming pared 2 bases from V and 11 bases from J, leaving 15 bases between. Germline-derived CDR1 and CDR2 are MDHEN and SYDVKM. CDR3 protein: CASSLGVGIGAFF. CDR3 coding DNA: TGTGCCAGCAGTTTAGGGGTAGGGATCGGCGCTTTCTTT.

This clonotype was seen a few times. The DNA for the CDR3 is TGTGCCAGCAGCTTATTCCTGGCTTCTATCTCCTACGAGCAGTACTTC. It is translated as CASSLFLASISYEQYF. J is TRBJ2-7 and V is TRBV11-2; D unclear. The CDR3 has 16 amino acids. V gave up 2 bases and J gave up 0 bases, with 14 bases separating them. Germline-derived CDR1 and CDR2 are SGHAT and FQNNGV. Looking up the rest from reference TRBV11-2 and TRBJ2-7 gives the full variable domain: EAGVAQSPRYKIIEKRQSVAFWCNPISGHATLYWYQQILGQGPKLLIQFQNNGVVDDSQLPKDRFSAERLKGVDSTLKIQPAKLEDSAVYLCASSLFLASISYEQYFGPGTRLTVT.

This clonotype has a handful of counts. The V gene is TRBV28, the J gene TRBJ2-7, with no clear D. V lost 1 base and J lost 4, with 11 bases in between. The CDR3 contains 14 residues. Germline values: CDR1 MDHEN, CDR2 SYDVKM. CDR3 protein: CASSLSVNGYEQYF. The CDR3 nucleotides read TGTGCCAGCAGTTTATCGGTCAACGGGTACGAGCAGTACTTC. Supplemented by reference TRBV28 and TRBJ2-7, the full variable domain reads DVKVTQSSRYLVKRTGEKVFLECVQDMDHENMFWYRQDPGLGLRLIYFSYDVKMKEKGDIPEGYSVSREKKERFSLILESASTNQTSMYLCASSLSVNGYEQYFGPGTRLTVT.

This clonotype showed up many times. The chain is built from TRBV2 and TRBJ1-1, with no clear D. CDR3 length equals 12 residues. Germline CDR1 is SNHLY and CDR2 is FYNNEI. Trimming took 6 bases from V and 1 from J, leaving 6 bases between them. CDR3 in amino acids: CASRGRNTEAFF. The CDR3 DNA reads TGTGCCAGCAGGGGGAGGAACACTGAAGCTTTCTTT.